A single TCR beta chain is shown here with its context. The sample originates from a study of blood T cell repertoires in COVID-19. For the study at large: The origin of the acute and convalescent COVID-19 samples was the United States, Italy and Spain. In each case, the material was cDNA or gDNA derived from T cells, B-cell-depleted T cells, or PBMCs.

Source study methods: Nucleated cell number was recorded as an estimate derived from reference gene primer amplification. Some clones are missing from TCRdb's copy, which holds only in-frame ones; the method was immunoSEQ multiplex PCR. The V and J calls and the clone size are those of that table, but D and trimming were determined from the DNA. The data contain 260,000 or so clones, 84% of them singletons. Germline CDR1 reads MNHEY; CDR2 reads SVGEGT. With 6 bases removed from V and 0 bases from J, the gap between germline ends came to 21 bases. The CDR3 length is 18 residues. Sequenced material: peripheral blood. This clonotype was obtained from a human donor in a cohort sampled during active COVID-19. The chain links TRBV6-2 or TRBV6-3 to TRBJ1-3, with TRBD1 as a possible D gene (6 bases). The CDR3 reads CASSPTLGQQISGNTIYF. The DNA of the CDR3 is TGTGCCAGCAGCCCAACCCTCGGACAGCAAATCTCTGGAAACACCATATATTTT.